A single sample is the source of the 18 T cell receptor beta chains below, sequenced in a study of CD8 T cells in ankylosing spondylitis. TCRdb recomputed calls from the 5' RACE reads with MiXCR, one row per CDR3 protein. This table holds 180,000 or so distinct CDR3 sequences, 9.5% to 13% found once. Source material: blood, either unsorted or a sorted T cell fraction (not recorded which). Receptors were obtained from a male donor with ankylosing spondylitis or in good health (not recorded which).

This clonotype has only a few counts. J is TRBJ2-1 and V is TRBV7-9; TRBD2 matches at 7 bases. Germline CDR1 and CDR2: SEHNR and FQNEAQ (reference sequence). V trimming: 8 bases; J trimming: 2 bases; junction bases outside the gene matches: 12. The CDR3 length is 16 residues. CDR3 region: CASGRGITSTYNEQFF. CDR3 DNA sequence: TGTGCCAGCGGGAGGGGTATAACTAGTACCTACAATGAGCAGTTCTTC. Together with reference TRBV7-9 and TRBJ2-1, the CDR3 gives the full variable domain: DTGVSQNPRHKITKRGQNVTFRCDPISEHNRLYWYRQTLGQGPEFLTYFQNEAQLEKSRLLSDRFSAERPKGSFSTLEIQRTEQGDSAMYLCASGRGITSTYNEQFFGPGTRLTVL.

CDR3 sequence reads: CASSLGGAGSYNSPLHF. DNA for the CDR3: TGTGCCAGCAGCTTAGGGGGAGCTGGCTCCTATAATTCACCCCTCCACTTT. This sequence joins TRBV7-2 and TRBJ1-6; D is undetermined. Germline values: CDR1 SGHTA, CDR2 FQGNSA. This CDR3 is 17 amino acids long. Trimming took 1 base from V and 0 from J, leaving 10 bases between them.

This clonotype was seen ten or more times. The chain employs TRBV3-1 and TRBJ1-6; D possibly corresponds to TRBD1 (6 bases). This CDR3 contains 14 residues. The V end lost 1 base, the J end lost 11 bases, and 12 bases lay between the germline ends. Germline lookup yields CDR1 LGHDT and CDR2 YNNKEL (reference sequence). CDR3 region: CASSQGRQGTPLHF. CDR3 sequence (DNA): TGTGCCAGCAGCCAAGGGCGTCAGGGGACACCCCTCCACTTT.

This clonotype was seen at least ten times. The chain recombines TRBV10-2 with TRBJ2-5; 7 bases align to TRBD1. From germline, CDR1 is WSHSY and CDR2 SAAADI. The CDR3 consists of 13 residues. V lost 9 bases to trimming and J lost 2 bases; unmatched junction nucleotides: 6. This chain's CDR3 is CASYDRVQETQYF. CDR3 nucleotide sequence: TGCGCCAGTTATGACAGGGTACAAGAGACCCAGTACTTC.

The CDR3, as DNA: TGTGCCAGCGAATCCGACAGTGGTAATGAAAAACTGTTTTTT. Its protein product is CASESDSGNEKLFF. The V and J genes are TRBV7-9 and TRBJ1-4; tentatively, D is TRBD1 (5 bases). Per germline, CDR1 SEHNR and CDR2 FQNEAQ (reference sequence). The CDR3 totals 14 residues. The germline V and J ends were trimmed by 8 bases and 4 bases, with 14 bases remaining between them. The variable domain in full, with the rest retrieved from reference TRBV7-9 and TRBJ1-4, is DTGVSQNPRHKITKRGQNVTFRCDPISEHNRLYWYRQTLGQGPEFLTYFQNEAQLEKSRLLSDRFSAERPKGSFSTLEIQRTEQGDSAMYLCASESDSGNEKLFFGSGTQLSVL.

The chain links TRBV18 to TRBJ2-1; TRBD2 is a possible D gene (7 bases). CDR3 length equals 14 residues. The ends were cut back, 0 bases at V and 9 bases at J, with 12 bases in the middle. The germline gives CDR1 KGHSH, CDR2 LQKENI. The CDR3 region is CASSPPGGVSEQFF. DNA of the CDR3: TGTGCCAGCTCACCACCAGGGGGGGTCAGTGAGCAGTTCTTC.

This clonotype was detected ten times or more. The rearrangement links TRBV5-5 to TRBJ2-7; 7 positions match TRBD2. Trimming at V came to 0 bases and at J to 2 bases, leaving 5 bases not matched to a gene. The CDR3 length is 15 residues. Germline lookup yields CDR1 SGHKS and CDR2 YYEKEE (reference sequence). The CDR3 loop is CASSLVSLAAYEQYF. The CDR3 DNA is TGTGCCAGCAGCTTGGTCAGTCTAGCGGCCTACGAGCAGTACTTC.

This clonotype was observed a few times. The chain joins TRBV5-6 to TRBJ2-5, with 8 bases lining up with TRBD2. Germline V gene lookup returns CDR1 SGHDT and CDR2 YYEEEE. The V and J ends lost 2 bases and 5 bases, in that order; junction bases with no gene match: 8. CDR3 size: 15 residues. The CDR3 is CASSLLAEGRETQYF. The CDR3 DNA follows: TGTGCCAGCAGCTTACTAGCGGAAGGGCGGGAGACCCAGTACTTC.

This clonotype showed up many times. This chain links TRBV12-3 or TRBV12-4 with TRBJ2-7; TRBD2 matches at 7 bases. V was pared by 8 bases and J by 1 base, with 8 bases of the junction left unmatched. The CDR3 is made up of 14 amino acids. CDR3 DNA sequence: TGTGCCAGCCTGTGGGAGGGCGGGTCCTACGAGCAGTACTTC. Encoded protein: CASLWEGGSYEQYF.

This clonotype was seen ten or more times. The genes are TRBV12-3 or TRBV12-4 and TRBJ2-1; no definite D call. V lost 3 bases to trimming and J lost 9 bases, with 15 bases between them. The length of the CDR3 is 14 residues. The chain's CDR3 is CASSLGRTTGEQFF. The CDR3, as DNA: TGTGCCAGCAGTTTGGGTAGGACCACCGGTGAGCAGTTCTTC.

This clonotype was observed at least ten times. This rearrangement joins TRBV12-3 or TRBV12-4 to TRBJ2-5, with unresolved D. The CDR3 is 12 amino acids. Trimming removed 5 bases at V and 5 bases at J, with 9 bases between. The CDR3 DNA reads as TGTGCCAGCAGTCTCTCAGAGGAGACCCAGTACTTC. It codes for CASSLSEETQYF.

This clonotype was seen many times. This chain connects TRBV12-3 or TRBV12-4 to TRBJ2-2, with D perhaps TRBD2 (6 bases). The CDR3 is 15 residues long. Trimming cost V 2 bases and J 3 bases, with 10 bases left between them. CDR3 nucleotide sequence: TGTGCCAGCAGTTTACTCGCGGGACACACCGGGGAGCTGTTTTTT. Protein: CASSLLAGHTGELFF.

This clonotype was picked up many times. This chain joins TRBV7-8 and TRBJ1-1; D perhaps matches TRBD1 (6 bases). CDR3 length: 15 amino acids. V shed 0 bases and J shed 4 bases, with 12 bases lying between them. The germline V gene encodes CDR1 SGHVS and CDR2 FQNEAQ. CDR3 coding DNA: TGTGCCAGCAGCTTAGCTTCGCCAGGGGTCACTGAAGCTTTCTTT. Translation: CASSLASPGVTEAFF.

J is TRBJ2-3 and V is TRBV10-3; D remains unclear. The CDR3 is 14 amino acids. Germline lookup yields CDR1 ENHRY and CDR2 SYGVKD. Trimming shortened V by 4 bases and J by 0 bases, and 8 bases separated the two germline ends. CDR3 sequence: CAISVAESTDTQYF. DNA of the CDR3: TGTGCCATCAGTGTCGCGGAGAGCACAGATACGCAGTATTTT.

This clonotype was seen repeatedly, ten times or more. The rearrangement links TRBV5-1 to TRBJ2-7; D may be TRBD1 (5 bases). This CDR3 comprises 13 residues. Germline V gene sequence: CDR1 SGHRS, CDR2 YFSETQ. V gave up 4 bases and J gave up 3 bases, with 11 bases separating them. CDR3 in amino acids: CASSRDSVYEQYF. The CDR3 region has the DNA TGCGCCAGCAGCCGCGACAGCGTCTACGAGCAGTACTTC.

This clonotype was seen at least ten times. This chain uses TRBV20-1 with TRBJ2-7; 8 bases map to TRBD2. This CDR3 has 14 amino acids. Germline V gene sequence: CDR1 DFQATT, CDR2 SNEGSKA (reference sequence). V shed 5 bases and J 6 bases; nucleotides not matched to a gene: 12. The CDR3 DNA is TGCAGTGCTGACGATCGGACTAGCTCTCCCGAGCAGTACTTC. It codes for CSADDRTSSPEQYF.

In the case of this clonotype: Here the CDR3 omits its conserved ending phenylalanine or tryptophan, so a read error is the likely source. The chain carries TRBV2 and TRBJ2-1; D tentatively fits TRBD1 or TRBD2 (6 bases each). V was trimmed by 6 bases and J by 9 bases, leaving 15 bases between them. There are 13 residues in the CDR3. Germline assignment: CDR1 SNHLY and CDR2 FYNNEI. CDR3 sequence reads: CASSLRGLSEQFL. Written as DNA, the CDR3 is TGTGCCAGCAGCCTCCGGGGGCTGAGTGAGCAGTTCCTC.

This clonotype showed up many times. The chain joins TRBV7-8 to TRBJ2-7; D is ambiguous. Trimming stripped 4 bases from V and 3 bases from J, with 13 bases between. This CDR3 is 14 amino acids long. Germline V gene lookup returns CDR1 SGHVS and CDR2 FQNEAQ. CDR3 region: CASSSALQLYEQYF. In DNA form, the CDR3 reads TGTGCCAGCAGCTCAGCGCTGCAACTCTACGAGCAGTACTTC.